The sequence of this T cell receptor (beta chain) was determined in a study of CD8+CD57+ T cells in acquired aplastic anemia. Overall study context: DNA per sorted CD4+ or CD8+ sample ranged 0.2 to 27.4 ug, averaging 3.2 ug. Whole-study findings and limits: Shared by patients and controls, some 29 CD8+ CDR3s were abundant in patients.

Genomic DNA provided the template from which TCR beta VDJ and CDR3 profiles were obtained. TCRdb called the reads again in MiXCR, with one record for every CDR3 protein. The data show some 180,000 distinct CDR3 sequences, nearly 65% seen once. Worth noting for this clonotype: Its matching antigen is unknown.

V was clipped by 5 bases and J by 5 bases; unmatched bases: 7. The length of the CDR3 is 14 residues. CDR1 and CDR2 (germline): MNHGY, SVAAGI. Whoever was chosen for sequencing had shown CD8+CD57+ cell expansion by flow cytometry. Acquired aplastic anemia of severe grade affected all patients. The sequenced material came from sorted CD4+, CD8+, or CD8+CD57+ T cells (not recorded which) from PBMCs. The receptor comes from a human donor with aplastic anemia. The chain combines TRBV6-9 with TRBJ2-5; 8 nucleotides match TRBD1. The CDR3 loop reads CASSEGQARETQYF. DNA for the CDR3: TGTGCCAGCAGTGAGGGACAGGCGAGGGAGACCCAGTACTTC.